The 10 T cell receptor beta chains reported below all come from one sample, sequenced in a study of graft-versus-host responses after intestinal transplantation. No cognate antigen is known for these TCRs. Repertoires were generated with immunoSEQ multiplex PCR, while TCRdb's copy carries only in-frame clones and drops some. Of fewer than 95,000 clones in the sample, approximately 94% are singletons; the top ten hold around 0.18%. Sequencing was performed on unstimulated CD4+ T cells sorted from spleen or lymph node cells, taken before transplant. These receptors were obtained from a human donor who was the organ donor for an intestinal transplant.

The chain is built from TRBV28 and TRBJ1-3; D might be TRBD1 (6 bases). CDR3 length: 15 residues. V gave up 6 bases and J gave up 4 bases, with 16 bases separating them. The germline CDR1 and CDR2 sequences are MDHEN and SYDVKM. In DNA form, the CDR3 reads TGTGCCAGCAGATCAATCCAGGGGAGCGGAAACACCATATATTTT. Residues: CASRSIQGSGNTIYF.

The chain recombines TRBV6-1 with TRBJ2-7, with a tentative D call TRBD1 (5 bases). Per the germline V gene, CDR1 is MNHNS and CDR2 is SASEGT. The CDR3 totals 15 residues. V was shortened by 6 bases and J by 4 bases, with 19 bases between the two germline ends. In DNA form, the CDR3 reads TGTGCCAGCAGAAAGAGACAGTGGGGCACATACGAGCAGTACTTC. Its protein product is CASRKRQWGTYEQYF.

V gene TRBV6-1 combines with J gene TRBJ2-7; D tentatively reads TRBD1 or TRBD2 (5 bases each). Trimming left V 6 bases short and J 4 bases short, with 13 bases between. The CDR3 is made up of 13 amino acids. Per the germline V gene, CDR1 is MNHNS and CDR2 is SASEGT. In DNA form, the CDR3 reads TGTGCCAGCAGACCGGGACCCCTATACGAGCAGTACTTC. This codes for CASRPGPLYEQYF.

The V gene is TRBV28, the J gene TRBJ2-5; 7 bases align to TRBD1. The tail of the sequence fits TRBJ2-7 better, so the J call may be wrong. Looked up from germline, CDR1 is MDHEN and CDR2 is SYDVKM. This CDR3 region has 14 residues. The CDR3 nucleotides are TGTGCCAGCAGTTCAACAGGGGAAACCTACGAGCAGTACTTC. Its translation: CASSSTGETYEQYF.

V usage is TRBV28 and J usage is TRBJ1-2, with 9 bases matching TRBD1. Trimming took 1 base from V and 7 from J; bases not matched to a gene: 4. Germline loops: CDR1 MDHEN, CDR2 SYDVKM. This CDR3 comprises 14 residues. The CDR3 region has the DNA TGTGCCAGCAGTTTATCGACAGGGGGAACTGGCTACACCTTC. As protein: CASSLSTGGTGYTF.

The J gene is TRBJ2-5, the V gene TRBV5-1, with D unclear. The CDR3 is made up of 13 amino acids. Germline CDR1 is SGHRS and CDR2 is YFSETQ. V lost 7 bases, J lost 5 bases, and 15 bases lay in between. As DNA, the CDR3 is TGCGCCAGCGCTATCGGCCCTCTGGAGACCCAGTACTTC. Its protein is CASAIGPLETQYF.

The V call is TRBV9, the J call TRBJ1-6; TRBD1 might be the D (5 bases). CDR1 and CDR2 from the germline V gene are SGDLS and YYNGEE. This CDR3 spans 16 amino acids. V was cut by 2 bases and J by 4 bases, with 13 bases left in between. For the CDR3, the DNA is TGTGCCAGCAGCGTCGGGGACTGGGGATATAATTCACCCCTCCACTTT. It yields the protein CASSVGDWGYNSPLHF.

The chain has TRBV7-2 and TRBJ2-3, with no clear D. This CDR3 spans 15 amino acids. Per germline, CDR1 SGHTA and CDR2 FQGNSA. The V and J ends lost 2 bases and 4 bases respectively, with 13 bases between them. The CDR3 DNA reads as TGTGCCAGCAGCTTAAGCCAGATCACCTCAGATACGCAGTATTTT. Translation gives CASSLSQITSDTQYF. Filled out from reference TRBV7-2 and TRBJ2-3, the complete variable domain reads GAGVSQSPSNKVTEKGKDVELRCDPISGHTALYWYRQSLGQGLEFLIYFQGNSAPDKSGLPSDRFSAERTGGSVSTLTIQRTQQEDSAVYLCASSLSQITSDTQYFGPGTRLTVL.

This chain links TRBV7-2 with TRBJ1-2; tentative D call: TRBD1 (6 bases). Germline loops: CDR1 SGHTA, CDR2 FQGNSA. CDR3 length equals 17 residues. V lost 2 bases to trimming and J lost 0 bases, with 16 bases between them. CDR3 protein: CASSLLSPAGANYGYTF. CDR3 nucleotide sequence: TGTGCCAGCAGCTTATTATCCCCGGCAGGGGCTAACTATGGCTACACCTTC.

This chain links TRBV5-1 with TRBJ1-4; a weak D match, TRBD1 (5 bases). CDR1 and CDR2 (germline): SGHRS, YFSETQ. V dropped 4 bases and J dropped 0 bases, with 10 bases sitting between them. The CDR3 sequence is 15 residues long. CDR3 nucleotide sequence: TGCGCCAGCAGCCCTCAGGGACCAACTAATGAAAAACTGTTTTTT. It codes for CASSPQGPTNEKLFF. Looking up the rest from reference TRBV5-1 and TRBJ1-4 gives the full variable domain: KAGVTQTPRYLIKTRGQQVTLSCSPISGHRSVSWYQQTPGQGLQFLFEYFSETQRNKGNFPGRFSGRQFSNSRSEMNVSTLELGDSALYLCASSPQGPTNEKLFFGSGTQLSVL.